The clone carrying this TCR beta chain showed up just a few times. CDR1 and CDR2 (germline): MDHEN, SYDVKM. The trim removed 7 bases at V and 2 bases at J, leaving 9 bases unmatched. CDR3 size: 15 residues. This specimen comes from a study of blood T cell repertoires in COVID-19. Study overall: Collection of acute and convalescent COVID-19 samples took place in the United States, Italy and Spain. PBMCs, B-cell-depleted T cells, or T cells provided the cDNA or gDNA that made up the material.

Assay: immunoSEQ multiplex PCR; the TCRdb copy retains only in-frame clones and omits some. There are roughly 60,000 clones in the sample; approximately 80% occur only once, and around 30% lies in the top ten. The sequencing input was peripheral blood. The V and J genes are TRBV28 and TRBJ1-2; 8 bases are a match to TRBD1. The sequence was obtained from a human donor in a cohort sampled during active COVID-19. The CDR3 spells CASIYGDRHNYGYTF. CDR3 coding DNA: TGTGCCAGCATCTATGGGGACAGGCACAACTATGGCTACACCTTC.